Included here is one T cell receptor beta chain sequence, with context. The antigen remains undetermined. The data originate from a study of cytomegalovirus exposure and HLA in healthy donors. Across the whole study: The platform used for the 110 or so validation repertoires matched that of the roughly 630 first-cohort repertoires, a later analysis reported. Overall study results and limits: A few chains linked to CMV were shown in vitro to be specific for CMV antigens.

The validation cohort, a group of 120 subjects, included the donors and was separate from the approximately 660-subject first cohort. Trimming took off 0 bases at V and 4 bases at J, with 12 bases between the two ends. Germline-derived CDR1 and CDR2 are LNHNV and YYDKDF (reference sequence). The CDR3 covers 15 residues. The data were produced by immunoSEQ multiplex PCR, yet TCRdb's version contains in-frame clones alone and is incomplete. The table lists 150,000 to 200,000 clones, around four fifths of them singletons. The receptor was isolated from a man aged 30 to 45 in good health and CMV-seropositive. The sample comprised PBMCs. The J gene is TRBJ1-1, the V gene TRBV15; D not resolved. The CDR3 here is CATSRDPGFGTEAFF. The CDR3 coding sequence is TGTGCCACCAGCAGAGATCCGGGTTTCGGCACTGAAGCTTTCTTT.